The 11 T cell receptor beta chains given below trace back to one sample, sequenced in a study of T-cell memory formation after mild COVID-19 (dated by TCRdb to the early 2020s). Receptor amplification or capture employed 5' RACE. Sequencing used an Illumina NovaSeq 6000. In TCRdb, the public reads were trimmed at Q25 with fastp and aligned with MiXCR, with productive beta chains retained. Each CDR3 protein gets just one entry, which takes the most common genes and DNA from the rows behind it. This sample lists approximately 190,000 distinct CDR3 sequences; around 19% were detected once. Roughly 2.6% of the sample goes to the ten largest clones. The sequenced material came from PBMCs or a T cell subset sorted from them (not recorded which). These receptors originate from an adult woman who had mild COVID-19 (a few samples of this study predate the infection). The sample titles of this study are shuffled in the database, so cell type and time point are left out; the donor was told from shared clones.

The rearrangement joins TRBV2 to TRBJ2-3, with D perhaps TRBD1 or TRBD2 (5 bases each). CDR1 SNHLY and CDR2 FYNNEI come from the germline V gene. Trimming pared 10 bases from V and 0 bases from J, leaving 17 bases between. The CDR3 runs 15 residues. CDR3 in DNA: TGTGCCATGAAAATGGGGGATTATAGCACAGATACGCAGTATTTT. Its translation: CAMKMGDYSTDTQYF.

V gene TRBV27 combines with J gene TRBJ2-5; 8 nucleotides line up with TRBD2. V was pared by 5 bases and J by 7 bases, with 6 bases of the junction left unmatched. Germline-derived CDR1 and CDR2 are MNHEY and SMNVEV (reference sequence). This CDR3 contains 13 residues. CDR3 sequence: CASSLRGGATQYF. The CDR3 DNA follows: TGTGCCAGCAGTCTACGGGGGGGTGCGACCCAGTACTTC.

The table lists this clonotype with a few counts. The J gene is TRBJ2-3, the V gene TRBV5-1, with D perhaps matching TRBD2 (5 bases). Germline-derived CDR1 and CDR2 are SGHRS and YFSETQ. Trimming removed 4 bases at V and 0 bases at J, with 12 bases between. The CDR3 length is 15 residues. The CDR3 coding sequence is TGCGCCAGCAGCCTGTTTAGCGTTAGCACAGATACGCAGTATTTT. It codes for CASSLFSVSTDTQYF.

CDR3 residues: CASSLSGTTRGETQYF. CDR3 bases: TGCGCCAGCAGCCTTAGCGGTACCACCCGAGGGGAGACCCAGTACTTC. This chain connects TRBV5-1 to TRBJ2-5, with a possible D match to TRBD2 (6 bases). CDR3 length: 16 amino acids. The V gene lost 4 bases and the J gene lost 5 bases, with 21 bases spanning the gap. CDR1 and CDR2 (germline): SGHRS, YFSETQ.

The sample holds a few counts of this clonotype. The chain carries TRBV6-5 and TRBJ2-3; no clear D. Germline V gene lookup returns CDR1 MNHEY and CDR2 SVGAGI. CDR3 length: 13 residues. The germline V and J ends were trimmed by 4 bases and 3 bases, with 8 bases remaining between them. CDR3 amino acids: CASSSRETDTQYF. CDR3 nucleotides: TGTGCCAGCAGTTCTCGAGAGACAGATACGCAGTATTTT.

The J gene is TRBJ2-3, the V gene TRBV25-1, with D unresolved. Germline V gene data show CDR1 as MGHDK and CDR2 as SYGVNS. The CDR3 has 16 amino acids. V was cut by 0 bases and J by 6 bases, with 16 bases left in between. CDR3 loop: CASSEYGARQKDTQYF. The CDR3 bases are TGTGCCAGCAGTGAATATGGAGCGCGTCAGAAGGATACGCAGTATTTT.

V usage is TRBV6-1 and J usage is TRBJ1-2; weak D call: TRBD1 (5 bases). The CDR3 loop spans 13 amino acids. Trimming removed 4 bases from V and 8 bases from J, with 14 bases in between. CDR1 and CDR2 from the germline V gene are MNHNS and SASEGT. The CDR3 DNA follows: TGTGCCAGCAGTGCCACCCAGGGACTCGGCTACACCTTC. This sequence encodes CASSATQGLGYTF.

CDR3 sequence (DNA): TGTGCCAGCAGCGGGAACAGGGGGCCTAATGAAAAACTGTTTTTT. Translation gives CASSGNRGPNEKLFF. This chain links TRBV11-2 with TRBJ1-4; TRBD1 matches 9 bases. Germline trimming cut 5 bases from V and 3 bases from J; bases unmatched to any gene: 4. CDR3 length: 15 residues. Germline CDR1 reads SGHAT; CDR2 reads FQNNGV.

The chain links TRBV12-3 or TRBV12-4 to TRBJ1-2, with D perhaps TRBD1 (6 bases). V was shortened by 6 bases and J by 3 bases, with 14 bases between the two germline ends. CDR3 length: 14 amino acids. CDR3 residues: CASSLDSSYYGYTF. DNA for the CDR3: TGTGCCAGCAGCCTGGACAGCTCTTACTATGGCTACACCTTC.

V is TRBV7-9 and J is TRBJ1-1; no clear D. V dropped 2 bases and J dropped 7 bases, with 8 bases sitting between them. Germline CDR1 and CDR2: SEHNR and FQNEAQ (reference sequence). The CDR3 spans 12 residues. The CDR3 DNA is TGTGCCAGCAGCTTAAGCGGGTATGAAGCTTTCTTT. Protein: CASSLSGYEAFF.

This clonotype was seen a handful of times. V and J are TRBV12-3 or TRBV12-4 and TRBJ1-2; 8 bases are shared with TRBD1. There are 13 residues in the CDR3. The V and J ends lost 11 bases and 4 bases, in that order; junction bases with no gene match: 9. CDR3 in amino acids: CASHRGWGYGYTF. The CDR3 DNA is TGTGCCTCTCACAGGGGGTGGGGCTATGGCTACACCTTC.